Listed here are 23 T cell receptor beta chains from one sample, sequenced in a study of T cell changes during pregnancy in multiple sclerosis. Here immunoSEQ multiplex PCR was the method, and the copy in TCRdb shows in-frame clones only, minus some. The table shows approximately 100,000 clones, with 90% to 95% occurring only once. The material was peripheral blood, obtained before pregnancy. The receptor source for this set is a female donor with multiple sclerosis, enrolled in a pregnancy study.

The chain employs TRBV30 and TRBJ1-2; the D is unclear. V was trimmed by 2 bases and J by 9 bases, leaving 16 bases between them. The CDR3 consists of 13 residues. The germline V gene has CDR1 GTSNPN and CDR2 SVGIG (reference sequence). The CDR3 DNA sequence: TGTGCCTGGAGTTCTACCTCTTTAAGTAGCTACACCTTC. The encoded protein is CAWSSTSLSSYTF.

This chain uses TRBV5-5 with TRBJ2-3; 11 bases map to TRBD2. Per the germline V gene, CDR1 is SGHKS and CDR2 is YYEKEE (reference sequence). The CDR3 runs to 16 residues. The V gene end was trimmed by 3 bases and the J gene end by 2 bases; junction bases not matched to a gene: 5. Here the CDR3 reads CASSSRLAGLTDTQYF. DNA for the CDR3: TGTGCCAGCAGCTCCCGACTAGCGGGGCTCACAGATACGCAGTATTTT.

This chain uses TRBV19 with TRBJ2-5; 11 nucleotides line up with TRBD2. Germline V gene lookup returns CDR1 LNHDA and CDR2 SQIVND (reference sequence). Trimming cost V 2 bases and J 4 bases; bases outside gene matches: 3. The CDR3 extends over 15 amino acids. CDR3 in amino acids: CASSITSGSSETQYF. The CDR3 coding sequence is TGTGCCAGTAGTATAACTAGCGGGAGTTCAGAGACCCAGTACTTC.

The CDR3 spells CASGTGLTTGELFF. The CDR3 region has the DNA TGTGCCAGCGGGACAGGGTTAACTACCGGGGAGCTGTTTTTT. The chain is built from TRBV28 and TRBJ2-2, with TRBD1 matching over 9 bases. CDR1 is MDHEN and CDR2 is SYDVKM in the germline V gene. With 8 bases clipped from V and 5 bases from J, the junction kept 6 bases outside the gene matches. The CDR3 is 14 amino acids.

The chain employs TRBV6-6 and TRBJ2-5; weak D call: TRBD2 (6 bases). Trimming shortened V by 6 bases and J by 4 bases, and 9 bases separated the two germline ends. Germline assignment: CDR1 MNHNY and CDR2 SVGAGI (reference sequence). The CDR3 contains 12 residues. The DNA of the CDR3 is TGTGCCAGCAGCAGGGACTTAGAGACCCAGTACTTC. Translating gives CASSRDLETQYF.

This chain links TRBV7-6 with TRBJ2-7; 9 positions agree with TRBD1. Germline loops: CDR1 SGHVS, CDR2 FNYEAQ. The V gene end was trimmed by 1 base and the J gene end by 10 bases; junction bases not matched to a gene: 11. CDR3 length: 15 residues. The chain's CDR3 is CASSLGPGQGVNQYF. The CDR3 bases are TGTGCCAGCAGCTTAGGACCGGGACAGGGTGTTAATCAGTACTTC.

The V and J genes are TRBV5-6 and TRBJ2-5; 9 bases align to TRBD2. The CDR3 has 16 amino acids. The V gene's germline CDR1 is SGHDT and CDR2 YYEEEE. Losses at the gene ends were 0 bases for V and 2 bases for J; bases not matched to a gene: 5. CDR3 protein: CASSLGWTSEQETQYF. The DNA for the CDR3 is TGTGCCAGCAGCTTGGGGTGGACTAGCGAGCAAGAGACCCAGTACTTC.

The gene calls are TRBV30 and TRBJ2-7, with 10 bases that match TRBD1. V was clipped by 3 bases and J by 4 bases; unmatched bases: 3. Looked up from germline, CDR1 is GTSNPN and CDR2 is SVGIG (reference sequence). The CDR3 consists of 13 residues. This chain's CDR3 is CAWSQDRGYEQYF. CDR3 DNA sequence: TGTGCCTGGAGCCAGGACAGGGGGTACGAGCAGTACTTC. Supplemented by reference TRBV30 and TRBJ2-7, the full variable domain reads SQTIHQWPATLVQPVGSPLSLECTVEGTSNPNLYWYRQAAGRGLQLLFYSVGIGQISSEVPQNLSASRPQDRQFILSSKKLLLSDSGFYLCAWSQDRGYEQYFGPGTRLTVT.

The CDR3 sequence is CASSPDSWEQYF. CDR3 nucleotide sequence: TGTGCCAGCTCACCCGACAGTTGGGAGCAGTACTTC. This chain uses TRBV18 with TRBJ2-7, with D perhaps TRBD1 (5 bases). There are 12 residues in the CDR3. The germline gives CDR1 KGHSH, CDR2 LQKENI. Between the trimmed V and J ends, which lost 3 bases and 7 bases, there was a span of 10 bases.

The table lists this clone with a count of one. The chain is built from TRBV30 and TRBJ2-1; maybe TRBD2 (6 bases). CDR3 size: 16 residues. The germline gives CDR1 GTSNPN, CDR2 SVGIG (reference sequence). V shed 0 bases and J shed 1 base, with 13 bases lying between them. The CDR3 DNA reads TGTGCCTGGAGTGTACGAGGGAGGCTTTCCTACAATGAGCAGTTCTTC. Protein sequence: CAWSVRGRLSYNEQFF.

V and J are TRBV15 and TRBJ1-2; 10 positions agree with TRBD1. CDR1 LNHNV and CDR2 YYDKDF come from the germline V gene (reference sequence). The trim removed 5 bases at V and 4 bases at J, leaving 7 bases unmatched. The CDR3 extends over 15 amino acids. The CDR3 protein is CATSRTGGGGYGYTF. The CDR3 region has the DNA TGTGCCACCAGCCGGACAGGGGGAGGTGGCTATGGCTACACCTTC.

This chain uses TRBV5-4 with TRBJ2-1; possible D gene TRBD2, 5 bases. This CDR3 comprises 15 residues. The germline CDR1 and CDR2 sequences are SGHNT and YYREEE (reference sequence). V shed 0 bases and J shed 7 bases, with 14 bases lying between them. CDR3 sequence: CASSLVGSPGNEQFF. For the CDR3, the DNA is TGTGCCAGCAGCTTGGTTGGCTCCCCGGGGAATGAGCAGTTCTTC.

CDR3 region: CASSDSLRGTYNEQFF. CDR3 DNA sequence: TGTGCCAGCAGTGACTCTCTCAGGGGCACCTACAATGAGCAGTTCTTC. V gene TRBV6-4 combines with J gene TRBJ2-1; D is perhaps TRBD1 (6 bases). CDR1 is MRHNA, CDR2 SNTAGT, per germline. This CDR3 has 16 residues. The V end lost 0 bases, the J end lost 2 bases, and 11 bases lay between the germline ends.

This clone was picked up one time. The chain joins TRBV13 to TRBJ2-5; D is perhaps TRBD1 (6 bases). Trimming shortened V by 5 bases and J by 2 bases, and 12 bases separated the two germline ends. This CDR3 has 14 residues. Germline V CDR1 and CDR2: PRHDT, FYEKMQ (reference sequence). CDR3 nucleotides: TGTGCCAGCAGCCCATGGACAGTGCAAGAGACCCAGTACTTC. Its protein product is CASSPWTVQETQYF.

This clone turned up a few times. V is TRBV5-1 and J is TRBJ2-2, with TRBD2 as a possible D gene (5 bases). Trimming left V 1 base short and J 4 bases short, with 8 bases between. The V gene's germline CDR1 is SGHRS and CDR2 YFSETQ. This CDR3 spans 14 amino acids. CDR3 nucleotides: TGCGCCAGCAGCTTGCTAGAGGGCACCGGGGAGCTGTTTTTT. As protein: CASSLLEGTGELFF.

The J gene is TRBJ2-1, the V gene TRBV29-1; unclear D gene. Trimming pared 6 bases from V and 4 bases from J, leaving 10 bases between. Germline V lookup: CDR1 SQVTM, CDR2 ANQGSEA. The CDR3 has 12 amino acids. The CDR3 reads CSVVLLYNEQFF. DNA for the CDR3: TGCAGCGTAGTACTGTTATACAATGAGCAGTTCTTC.

The chain is built from TRBV5-4 and TRBJ2-1, with TRBD2 matching over 9 bases. J was trimmed by 4 bases and V by 1 base; bases with no gene match: 3. CDR1 and CDR2 (germline): SGHNT, YYREEE (reference sequence). This CDR3 spans 15 amino acids. CDR3: CASSLLAGSYNEQFF. CDR3 DNA sequence: TGTGCCAGCAGCTTGCTAGCGGGGAGTTACAATGAGCAGTTCTTC.

The chain links TRBV5-1 to TRBJ2-5; D is uncertain. In germline, CDR1 is SGHRS, CDR2 YFSETQ. The CDR3 totals 13 residues. V gave up 3 bases and J gave up 2 bases, with 8 bases separating them. The CDR3 region is CASSSAFQETQYF. The CDR3 DNA sequence: TGCGCCAGCAGCTCAGCGTTTCAAGAGACCCAGTACTTC.

The CDR3: CASSEYRGTVSTDTQYF. The CDR3 DNA is TGTGCCAGCAGTGAATATCGCGGGACAGTTAGCACAGATACGCAGTATTTT. The genes are TRBV25-1 and TRBJ2-3, with a weak D call TRBD1 (7 bases). Per the germline V gene, CDR1 is MGHDK and CDR2 is SYGVNS. Between the trimmed V and J ends, which lost 0 bases and 0 bases, there was a span of 13 bases. This CDR3 region has 17 residues.

CDR3 protein: CASREGLAVNEQFF. CDR3 sequence (DNA): TGTGCCAGTAGGGAGGGACTAGCTGTGAATGAGCAGTTCTTC. This chain joins TRBV19 and TRBJ2-1, with TRBD2 identical over 9 bases. There are 14 residues in the CDR3. V lost 6 bases and J lost 7; bases outside the gene matches: 7. Germline V lookup: CDR1 LNHDA, CDR2 SQIVND (reference sequence).

This rearrangement joins TRBV7-2 to TRBJ2-5; weak D call: TRBD2 (6 bases). Trimming took 2 bases from V and 2 from J, leaving 9 bases between them. CDR3 length equals 14 residues. The V gene's germline CDR1 is SGHTA and CDR2 FQGNSA. In nucleotides, the CDR3 is TGTGCCAGCAGCTTATTCCTAGCGCAAGAGACCCAGTACTTC. This sequence encodes CASSLFLAQETQYF. Full variable domain (missing parts from reference TRBV7-2 and TRBJ2-5): GAGVSQSPSNKVTEKGKDVELRCDPISGHTALYWYRQSLGQGLEFLIYFQGNSAPDKSGLPSDRFSAERTGGSVSTLTIQRTQQEDSAVYLCASSLFLAQETQYFGPGTRLLVL.

The chain combines TRBV9 with TRBJ2-1, with 8 positions matching TRBD2. V gave up 3 bases and J gave up 0 bases; unmatched junction bases: 2. Germline assignment: CDR1 SGDLS and CDR2 YYNGEE. This CDR3 is 15 amino acids long. CDR3 coding DNA: TGTGCCAGCAGCGGAAGCGGGAGCTCCTACAATGAGCAGTTCTTC. The encoded protein is CASSGSGSSYNEQFF.

The V gene is TRBV5-1, the J gene TRBJ2-6, with D hard to call. Germline CDR1 reads SGHRS; CDR2 reads YFSETQ. Trimming took 4 bases from V and 1 from J, leaving 9 bases between them. CDR3 length: 15 amino acids. The CDR3 sequence: CASSTQASGANVLTF. The DNA for the CDR3 is TGCGCCAGCAGCACCCAGGCGTCTGGGGCCAACGTCCTGACTTTC.